This T cell receptor (beta chain) was obtained from a study of blood T cell repertoires in COVID-19. Across the study: Donors in the United States, Italy and Spain gave samples during acute or convalescent COVID-19.

The CDR3 covers 16 residues. In germline, CDR1 is SGHRS, CDR2 YFSETQ. V was pared by 0 bases and J by 9 bases, with 7 bases of the junction left unmatched. Ages ranged from about 18 to 100 years, with residence in about two dozen US areas. Participants' reported clinical history set cohort assignment. Two negative PCRs, clearance, or symptom resolution had been documented for recovered Cohort 3 donors. Data came from immunoSEQ multiplex PCR; TCRdb stores just in-frame clones and leaves some out. The sample yields about 300,000 clones, roughly 89% seen once. The sequencing input was PBMCs or T cells enriched from blood (not recorded which). The V gene is TRBV5-1, the J gene TRBJ2-1; 12 positions match TRBD2. The TCR comes from a woman in her forties who had recovered from COVID-19. The DNA for the CDR3 is TGCGCCAGCAGCTTGGCCTGGACTAGCGGGGCAAGTGAGCAGTTCTTC. Protein sequence: CASSLAWTSGASEQFF.